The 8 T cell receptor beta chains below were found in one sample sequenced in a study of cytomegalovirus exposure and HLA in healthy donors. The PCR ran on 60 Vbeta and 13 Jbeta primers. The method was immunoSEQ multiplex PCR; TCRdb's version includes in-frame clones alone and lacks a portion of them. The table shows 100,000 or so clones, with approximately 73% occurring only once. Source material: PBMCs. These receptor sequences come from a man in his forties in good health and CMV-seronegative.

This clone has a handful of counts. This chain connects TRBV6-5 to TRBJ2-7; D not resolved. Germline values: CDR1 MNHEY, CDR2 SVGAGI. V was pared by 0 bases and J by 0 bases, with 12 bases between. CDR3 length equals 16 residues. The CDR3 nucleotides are TGTGCCAGCAGTTACTCGCTGGCATTAAGCTCCTACGAGCAGTACTTC. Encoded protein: CASSYSLALSSYEQYF.

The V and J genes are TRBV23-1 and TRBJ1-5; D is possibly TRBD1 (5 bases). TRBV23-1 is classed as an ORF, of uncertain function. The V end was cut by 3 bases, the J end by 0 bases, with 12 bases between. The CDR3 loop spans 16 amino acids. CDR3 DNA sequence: TGCGCCAGCAGTCAGTACGGACAAAATAGCAATCAGCCCCAGCATTTT. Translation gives CASSQYGQNSNQPQHF.

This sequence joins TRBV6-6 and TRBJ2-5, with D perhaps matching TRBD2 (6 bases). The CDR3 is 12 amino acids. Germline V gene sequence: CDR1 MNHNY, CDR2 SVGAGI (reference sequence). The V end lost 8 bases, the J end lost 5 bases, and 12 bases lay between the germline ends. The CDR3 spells CASETGGETQYF. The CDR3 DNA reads TGTGCCAGCGAGACCGGAGGGGAGACCCAGTACTTC.

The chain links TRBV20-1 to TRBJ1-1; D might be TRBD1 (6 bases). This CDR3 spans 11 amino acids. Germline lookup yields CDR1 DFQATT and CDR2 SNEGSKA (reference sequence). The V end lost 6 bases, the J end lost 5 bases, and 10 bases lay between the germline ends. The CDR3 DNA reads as TGCAGTGCCCAAGGGGGAACTGAAGCTTTCTTT. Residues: CSAQGGTEAFF.

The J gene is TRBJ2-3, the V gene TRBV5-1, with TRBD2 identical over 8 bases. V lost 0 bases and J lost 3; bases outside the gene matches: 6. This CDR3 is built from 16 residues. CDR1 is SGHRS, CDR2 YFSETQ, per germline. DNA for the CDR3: TGCGCCAGCAGCTTGGCCGGGGGGGCTCAGACAGATACGCAGTATTTT. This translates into CASSLAGGAQTDTQYF.

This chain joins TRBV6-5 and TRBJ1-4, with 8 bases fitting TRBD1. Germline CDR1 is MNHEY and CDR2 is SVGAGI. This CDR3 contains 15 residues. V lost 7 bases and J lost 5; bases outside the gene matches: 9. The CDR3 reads CASTTQGGENEKLFF. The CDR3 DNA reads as TGTGCCAGCACCACACAGGGGGGGGAAAATGAAAAACTGTTTTTT.

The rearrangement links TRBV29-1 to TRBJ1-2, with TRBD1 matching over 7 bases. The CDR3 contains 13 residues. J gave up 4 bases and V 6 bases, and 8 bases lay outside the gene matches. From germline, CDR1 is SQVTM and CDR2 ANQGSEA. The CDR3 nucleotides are TGCAGCGTAGAGAGGGGGCACGGCTATGGCTACACCTTC. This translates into CSVERGHGYGYTF.

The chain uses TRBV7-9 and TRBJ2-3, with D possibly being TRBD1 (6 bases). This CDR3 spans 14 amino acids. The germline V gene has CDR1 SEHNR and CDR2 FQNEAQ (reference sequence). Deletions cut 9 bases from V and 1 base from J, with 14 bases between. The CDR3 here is CASTRAGGTDTQYF. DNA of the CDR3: TGTGCCAGTACGCGGGCAGGGGGCACAGATACGCAGTATTTT. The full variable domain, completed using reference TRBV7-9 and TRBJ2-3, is DTGVSQNPRHKITKRGQNVTFRCDPISEHNRLYWYRQTLGQGPEFLTYFQNEAQLEKSRLLSDRFSAERPKGSFSTLEIQRTEQGDSAMYLCASTRAGGTDTQYFGPGTRLTVL.